The 29 T cell receptor beta chains below were found in one sample sequenced in a study of T cells after somatic rescue of genetic block. Clones were sequenced by immunoSEQ multiplex PCR, and TCRdb holds only the in-frame ones, with some missing. This table has 80,000 to 90,000 clones, approximately 90% appearing once. The specimen was peripheral blood mononuclear cells (PBMCs). The receptors were gathered from a woman in her late teens or twenties.

This clone was seen a single time. The chain joins TRBV5-6 to TRBJ2-7; D may be TRBD2 (5 bases). Between the trimmed V and J ends, which lost 4 bases and 3 bases, there was a span of 11 bases. The germline CDR1 and CDR2 sequences are SGHDT and YYEEEE. CDR3 length: 13 amino acids. CDR3 protein: CASSHGRGYEQYF. The CDR3 DNA sequence: TGTGCCAGCAGCCACGGACGGGGCTACGAGCAGTACTTC. Supplemented by reference TRBV5-6 and TRBJ2-7, the full variable domain reads DAGVTQSPTHLIKTRGQQVTLRCSPKSGHDTVSWYQQALGQGPQFIFQYYEEEERQRGNFPDRFSGHQFPNYSSELNVNALLLGDSALYLCASSHGRGYEQYFGPGTRLTVT.

The chain joins TRBV5-4 to TRBJ2-2; D is unresolved. V shed 5 bases and J shed 4 bases, with 9 bases lying between them. Germline CDR1 SGHNT, CDR2 YYREEE (reference sequence). The CDR3 loop spans 13 amino acids. The CDR3 DNA follows: TGTGCCAGCAGTTCGGTAGCCACCGGGGAGCTGTTTTTT. Protein product: CASSSVATGELFF.

This chain joins TRBV10-2 and TRBJ2-5; TRBD2 matches 8 bases. V was clipped by 4 bases and J by 4 bases; unmatched bases: 8. This CDR3 has 15 amino acids. CDR1 is WSHSY, CDR2 SAAADI, per germline. DNA of the CDR3: TGCGCCAGCAGTGGTGGACTAGCAAGTCGAGAGACCCAGTACTTC. Protein: CASSGGLASRETQYF.

This chain connects TRBV7-2 to TRBJ1-5, with unresolved D. CDR3 length equals 14 residues. The V gene lost 5 bases and the J gene lost 3 bases, with 11 bases spanning the gap. CDR1 is SGHTA and CDR2 is FQGNSA in the germline V gene. CDR3 residues: CASSLGRSNQPQHF. The CDR3 nucleotides are TGTGCCAGCAGCCTCGGGAGGTCCAATCAGCCCCAGCATTTT.

CDR3 protein: CASSWGTGGTEAFF. In nucleotides, the CDR3 is TGCGCCAGCAGCTGGGGGACAGGGGGTACTGAAGCTTTCTTT. This chain links TRBV5-1 with TRBJ1-1, with 11 bases that match TRBD1. With V trimmed by 3 bases and J by 5 bases, 3 bases remained unmatched. This CDR3 has 14 amino acids. Germline lookup yields CDR1 SGHRS and CDR2 YFSETQ. The full variable domain, rest sourced from reference TRBV5-1 and TRBJ1-1, is KAGVTQTPRYLIKTRGQQVTLSCSPISGHRSVSWYQQTPGQGLQFLFEYFSETQRNKGNFPGRFSGRQFSNSRSEMNVSTLELGDSALYLCASSWGTGGTEAFFGQGTRLTVV.

This clone was counted once. The chain combines TRBV30 with TRBJ2-7, with D uncertain. V gave up 3 bases and J gave up 3 bases, with 12 bases separating them. The CDR3 runs to 13 residues. Per the germline V gene, CDR1 is GTSNPN and CDR2 is SVGIG (reference sequence). CDR3: CAWRLGIGYEQYF. CDR3 DNA: TGTGCCTGGAGACTGGGAATCGGCTACGAGCAGTACTTC.

V is TRBV10-3 and J is TRBJ2-7; 7 positions agree with TRBD1. Germline V CDR1 and CDR2: ENHRY, SYGVKD. The length of the CDR3 is 11 residues. V dropped 7 bases and J dropped 12; count of bases not matched to a gene: 9. The CDR3 is CAINRDSLWYF. As DNA, the CDR3 is TGTGCCATCAACCGGGACAGTCTGTGGTACTTC.

This clone occurred once. The CDR3 coding sequence is TGTGCCAGCAGTGGACTAGCGGGAGGGCCCGGGGAGCTGTTTTTT. As protein: CASSGLAGGPGELFF. J is TRBJ2-2 and V is TRBV6-1, with TRBD2 identical over 14 bases. J was trimmed by 6 bases and V by 4 bases; bases with no gene match: 1. The CDR3 length is 15 residues. The germline V gene has CDR1 MNHNS and CDR2 SASEGT.

In its sample, this clone was seen a few times. J is TRBJ1-5 and V is TRBV19; D possibly corresponds to TRBD1 (5 bases). The CDR3 contains 15 residues. The germline CDR1 and CDR2 sequences are LNHDA and SQIVND (reference sequence). V was cut by 3 bases and J by 3 bases, with 12 bases left in between. CDR3 coding DNA: TGTGCCAGTAGTATGGTTGCAGGGCCCAATCAGCCCCAGCATTTT. It translates to CASSMVAGPNQPQHF.

The chain uses TRBV6-5 and TRBJ1-1, with TRBD1 matching 8 bases. Trimming took 6 bases from V and 6 from J; bases not matched to a gene: 12. CDR3 size: 15 residues. CDR1 MNHEY and CDR2 SVGAGI come from the germline V gene. The CDR3 is CASREQGERRAEAFF. CDR3 sequence (DNA): TGTGCCAGCAGGGAACAGGGGGAGAGGAGGGCTGAAGCTTTCTTT.

The rearrangement links TRBV6-1 to TRBJ2-3, with D maybe TRBD2 (5 bases). The CDR3 contains 15 residues. Germline V CDR1 and CDR2: MNHNS, SASEGT. V was cut by 1 base and J by 2 bases, with 10 bases left in between. This chain's CDR3 is CASSEVLRDTDTQYF. CDR3 nucleotide sequence: TGTGCCAGCAGTGAAGTTTTGAGGGACACAGATACGCAGTATTTT.

The chain recombines TRBV4-2 with TRBJ2-1, with 7 bases matching TRBD2. The ends lost 0 bases at V and 2 bases at J; junction bases unmatched: 4. CDR3 length: 16 residues. Germline V gives CDR1 LGHNA, CDR2 YNFKEQ. CDR3 loop: CASSQDPGRAYNEQFF. The CDR3, as DNA: TGTGCCAGCAGCCAAGATCCAGGGAGGGCCTACAATGAGCAGTTCTTC.

This sequence joins TRBV5-6 and TRBJ2-7; 9 bases are shared with TRBD1. In germline, CDR1 is SGHDT, CDR2 YYEEEE. CDR3 length equals 14 residues. The junction had 6 bases not matched to a gene; V was cut back by 3 bases and J by 5 bases. CDR3 nucleotide sequence: TGTGCCAGCAGCTCGGGACAGGGTTTCGACGAGCAGTACTTC. This codes for CASSSGQGFDEQYF.

The chain links TRBV6-1 to TRBJ2-7, with D possibly being TRBD2 (6 bases). The CDR3 has 14 residues. V lost 7 bases and J 0 bases, leaving 13 bases between the germline ends. The germline gives CDR1 MNHNS, CDR2 SASEGT. CDR3 bases: TGTGCCAGCACTCGTAGCGGAAGCTCCTACGAGCAGTACTTC. Its translation: CASTRSGSSYEQYF.

The genes are TRBV2 and TRBJ1-5, with a tentative D call TRBD1 (5 bases). From germline, CDR1 is SNHLY and CDR2 FYNNEI. This CDR3 comprises 14 residues. Trimming pared 6 bases from V and 3 bases from J, leaving 12 bases between. CDR3 region: CASRPRVYNQPQHF. CDR3 nucleotide sequence: TGTGCCAGCAGACCCAGGGTCTACAATCAGCCCCAGCATTTT.

The chain carries TRBV7-2 and TRBJ1-1; 12 nucleotides agree with TRBD1. The CDR3 has 13 residues. Per germline, CDR1 SGHTA and CDR2 FQGNSA. After removal of 4 bases from V and 9 bases from J, the junction contained 3 bases not matched to a gene. In nucleotides, the CDR3 is TGTGCCAGCAGCTCGGGACAGGGGGCACAAGCTTTCTTT. Translating gives CASSSGQGAQAFF.

This sequence joins TRBV6-5 and TRBJ2-1; 11 positions match TRBD2. Trimming cost V 6 bases and J 7 bases; bases outside gene matches: 5. This CDR3 contains 14 residues. The germline V gene has CDR1 MNHEY and CDR2 SVGAGI. CDR3 residues: CASSSSGRRNEQFF. CDR3 coding DNA: TGTGCCAGCAGCTCTAGCGGGAGGAGAAATGAGCAGTTCTTC.

This chain links TRBV25-1 with TRBJ1-5; D is possibly TRBD1 (5 bases). The ends were cut back, 4 bases at V and 2 bases at J, with 9 bases in the middle. The CDR3 length is 14 residues. From germline, CDR1 is MGHDK and CDR2 SYGVNS. CDR3 coding DNA: TGTGCCAGCAGTGGCAGGGTCGGCAATCAGCCCCAGCATTTT. It yields the protein CASSGRVGNQPQHF.

CDR3 residues: CAWSVPGEPYQPQHF. CDR3 DNA sequence: TGTGCCTGGAGTGTACCCGGGGAACCCTATCAGCCCCAGCATTTT. The V call is TRBV30, the J call TRBJ1-5; D is ambiguous. Germline CDR1 reads GTSNPN; CDR2 reads SVGIG (reference sequence). This CDR3 contains 15 residues. V was shortened by 0 bases and J by 5 bases, with 14 bases between the two germline ends.

The chain is built from TRBV11-2 and TRBJ2-7; D may be TRBD1 (5 bases). Germline lookup yields CDR1 SGHAT and CDR2 FQNNGV. V lost 5 bases to trimming and J lost 3 bases, with 8 bases between them. CDR3 size: 12 residues. The CDR3, as DNA: TGTGCCAGCAGCAGGGGCGGCTACGAGCAGTACTTC. It encodes CASSRGGYEQYF.

This chain connects TRBV11-2 to TRBJ2-1, with D perhaps matching TRBD2 (6 bases). Trimming pared 0 bases from V and 9 bases from J, leaving 9 bases between. This CDR3 has 13 amino acids. In germline, CDR1 is SGHAT, CDR2 FQNNGV. CDR3 bases: TGTGCCAGCAGCTTAGAAAAGGGACTTGAGCAGTTCTTC. Translating gives CASSLEKGLEQFF.

The chain is built from TRBV28 and TRBJ2-2; 12 nucleotides agree with TRBD2. Germline V gene sequence: CDR1 MDHEN, CDR2 SYDVKM. The CDR3 totals 16 residues. With 5 bases clipped from V and 7 bases from J, the junction kept 8 bases outside the gene matches. CDR3 in amino acids: CASSHPGLAGFGELFF. The DNA for the CDR3 is TGTGCCAGCAGTCACCCGGGACTAGCGGGTTTCGGGGAGCTGTTTTTT.

The chain has TRBV7-9 and TRBJ1-1; D is ambiguous. V shed 2 bases and J shed 5 bases, with 12 bases lying between them. CDR1 is SEHNR and CDR2 is FQNEAQ in the germline V gene (reference sequence). This CDR3 is built from 14 residues. This chain's CDR3 is CASSLRAGVTEAFF. In DNA, the CDR3 is TGTGCCAGCAGCTTAAGGGCAGGAGTAACTGAAGCTTTCTTT.

CDR3 nucleotides: TGTGCCAGCAGCTTGGAGGGCGGGACCCCCTACGAGCAGTACTTC. This codes for CASSLEGGTPYEQYF. The chain joins TRBV5-4 to TRBJ2-7, with D possibly being TRBD2 (6 bases). Between the trimmed V and J ends, which lost 0 bases and 2 bases, there was a span of 12 bases. Germline values: CDR1 SGHNT, CDR2 YYREEE (reference sequence). This CDR3 comprises 15 residues.

This chain joins TRBV6-4 and TRBJ2-1; TRBD2 agrees at 7 bases. Germline values: CDR1 MRHNA, CDR2 SNTAGT. The CDR3 consists of 16 residues. V was pared by 2 bases and J by 2 bases, with 6 bases of the junction left unmatched. CDR3 protein: CASSDIPSGAYNEQFF. DNA of the CDR3: TGTGCCAGCAGTGACATCCCTAGCGGAGCCTACAATGAGCAGTTCTTC.

The CDR3 region has the DNA TGTGCCAGCACGCTATCTAGCGGGGGCCCTGAGACCCAGTACTTC. It codes for CASTLSSGGPETQYF. The V gene is TRBV9, the J gene TRBJ2-5; 10 bases line up with TRBD2. The germline V gene has CDR1 SGDLS and CDR2 YYNGEE. With V trimmed by 6 bases and J by 5 bases, 10 bases remained unmatched. The CDR3 length is 15 residues.

This chain joins TRBV29-1 and TRBJ1-2; D is perhaps TRBD1 (5 bases). Germline-derived CDR1 and CDR2 are SQVTM and ANQGSEA. The V gene lost 4 bases and the J gene lost 8 bases, with 14 bases spanning the gap. CDR3 size: 12 residues. The CDR3 nucleotides are TGCAGCGTTGCGCAGGGAGTAGCCGGCTACACCTTC. The encoded protein is CSVAQGVAGYTF. Using reference TRBV29-1 and TRBJ1-2 for the parts outside the CDR3, the full variable domain is SAVISQKPSRDICQRGTSLTIQCQVDSQVTMMFWYRQQPGQSLTLIATANQGSEATYESGFVIDKFPISRPNLTFSTLTVSNMSPEDSSIYLCSVAQGVAGYTFGSGTRLTVV.

DNA of the CDR3: TGTGCCAGCTCACCACCCGTCGGGGGGGCTTACAATGAGCAGTTCTTC. The encoded protein is CASSPPVGGAYNEQFF. V gene TRBV18 combines with J gene TRBJ2-1; 8 bases are a match to TRBD2. CDR1 is KGHSH and CDR2 is LQKENI in the germline V gene. Unmatched junction bases numbered 5, after V lost 0 bases and J lost 4 bases. This CDR3 is 16 amino acids long.

V is TRBV28 and J is TRBJ2-7, with TRBD2 matching 12 bases. From germline, CDR1 is MDHEN and CDR2 SYDVKM. This CDR3 contains 16 residues. V lost 10 bases, J lost 3 bases, and 13 bases stayed unmatched. The DNA of the CDR3 is TGTGCCACGGAGGGGTCTGGGACTAGCGGGTACTACGAGCAGTACTTC. Protein sequence: CATEGSGTSGYYEQYF. Based on the CDR3 plus reference TRBV28 and TRBJ2-7, the full variable domain is DVKVTQSSRYLVKRTGEKVFLECVQDMDHENMFWYRQDPGLGLRLIYFSYDVKMKEKGDIPEGYSVSREKKERFSLILESASTNQTSMYLCATEGSGTSGYYEQYFGPGTRLTVT.